The present T cell receptor (beta chain) was sequenced within a study of cytomegalovirus exposure and HLA in healthy donors. Study findings and constraints: Most TCR sequences were rare, but some public TCRs occurred in many donors.

13 Jbeta primers and 60 Vbeta primers were used for the PCR. Generated by immunoSEQ multiplex PCR, the TCRdb table keeps only in-frame clones and is missing some. The top ten hold less than 5% of the sample, which has approximately 100,000 clones, approximately 80% seen once. Trimming pared 7 bases from V and 2 bases from J, leaving 11 bases between. The CDR3 is 13 residues long. CDR1 and CDR2 from the germline V gene are MGHDK and SYGVNS. Remarks on this clone: What it binds is unknown.

This chain connects TRBV25-1 to TRBJ1-1; unclear D gene. The TCR originated in a woman aged 40 to 49 in good health and CMV-seronegative. Sequencing was performed on PBMCs. The CDR3 coding sequence is TGTGCCAGCACTGGGCTCCCTAACACTGAAGCTTTCTTT. Its translation is CASTGLPNTEAFF.